These 8 T cell receptor beta chains were all obtained from the same sample, sequenced in a study of blood T cell repertoires in COVID-19. Only in-frame clones appear in the TCRdb table, and some are missing; sequencing was by immunoSEQ multiplex PCR. The sample carries some 120,000 clones, about two thirds recorded once. Specimen: peripheral blood. The receptors were sampled from a human donor with acute or convalescent COVID-19. The donor label of this sample is uncertain.

The CDR3 DNA reads TGTGCCAGCAGCCTTACACGGAACACTGAAGCTTTCTTT. Its translation is CASSLTRNTEAFF. J is TRBJ1-1 and V is TRBV7-3; no definite D call. The CDR3 has 13 amino acids. CDR1 is SGHTA and CDR2 is FQGTGA in the germline V gene. With 5 bases removed from V and 1 base from J, the gap between germline ends came to 8 bases.

CDR3 sequence reads: CASSTGLSGTGELFF. DNA for the CDR3: TGCGCCAGCAGCACAGGGCTCTCGGGAACCGGGGAGCTGTTTTTT. V and J are TRBV5-1 and TRBJ2-2, with D perhaps matching TRBD1 (6 bases). Germline-derived CDR1 and CDR2 are SGHRS and YFSETQ. This CDR3 comprises 15 residues. The V end lost 4 bases, the J end lost 5 bases, and 15 bases lay between the germline ends.

This clone was counted once. The gene calls are TRBV18 and TRBJ2-6; tentative D call: TRBD2 (6 bases). The CDR3 has 17 amino acids. Germline CDR1 KGHSH, CDR2 LQKENI. Trimming removed 2 bases from V and 0 bases from J, with 11 bases in between. CDR3 DNA: TGTGCCAGCTCACCAACCAATAGCGGCTCTGGGGCCAACGTCCTGACTTTC. It translates to CASSPTNSGSGANVLTF.

The CDR3 sequence is CSVEVGGASGELFF. The CDR3 DNA reads as TGCAGCGTTGAAGTTGGGGGGGCCTCCGGGGAGCTGTTTTTT. J is TRBJ2-2 and V is TRBV29-1; the D gene is possibly TRBD2 (7 bases). The V end was cut by 1 base, the J end by 6 bases, with 12 bases between. CDR1 is SQVTM and CDR2 is ANQGSEA in the germline V gene. This CDR3 comprises 14 residues.

J is TRBJ2-2 and V is TRBV6-5; TRBD1 might be the D (5 bases). CDR1 MNHEY and CDR2 SVGAGI come from the germline V gene. V was pared by 0 bases and J by 5 bases, with 7 bases between. This CDR3 has 14 amino acids. The CDR3 loop is CASSYSAGTGELFF. The CDR3 DNA reads as TGTGCCAGCAGTTACTCCGCAGGGACCGGGGAGCTGTTTTTT.

The chain combines TRBV3-1 (or the pseudogene TRBV3-2) with TRBJ2-2, with 8 bases lining up with TRBD1. The CDR3 loop spans 14 amino acids. Trimming took 3 bases from V and 6 from J; bases not matched to a gene: 3. CDR1 is LGHDT and CDR2 is YNNKEL in the germline V gene (reference sequence). DNA for the CDR3: TGTGCCAGCAGCCATCCACAGGGGGCCGGGGAGCTGTTTTTT. Protein: CASSHPQGAGELFF.

In this sample, this clone turned up a few times. The chain uses TRBV5-6 and TRBJ1-1; no definite D call. Between the trimmed V and J ends, which lost 9 bases and 1 base, there was a span of 7 bases. Germline values: CDR1 SGHDT, CDR2 YYEEEE. CDR3 size: 11 residues. The CDR3 nucleotides are TGTGCCACCGCCAGGAACACTGAAGCTTTCTTT. Protein: CATARNTEAFF. Supplemented by reference TRBV5-6 and TRBJ1-1, the full variable domain reads DAGVTQSPTHLIKTRGQQVTLRCSPKSGHDTVSWYQQALGQGPQFIFQYYEEEERQRGNFPDRFSGHQFPNYSSELNVNALLLGDSALYLCATARNTEAFFGQGTRLTVV.

The V call is TRBV3-1 (or the pseudogene TRBV3-2), the J call TRBJ2-2; TRBD2 matches at 10 bases. J lost 5 bases, V lost 4 bases, and 10 bases had no gene match. CDR1 and CDR2 from the germline V gene are LGHDT and YNNKEL (reference sequence). The CDR3 totals 17 residues. DNA of the CDR3: TGTGCCAGCAGCCCTAGAATCGGGACTAGCGTAACCGGGGAGCTGTTTTTT. Translation gives CASSPRIGTSVTGELFF.